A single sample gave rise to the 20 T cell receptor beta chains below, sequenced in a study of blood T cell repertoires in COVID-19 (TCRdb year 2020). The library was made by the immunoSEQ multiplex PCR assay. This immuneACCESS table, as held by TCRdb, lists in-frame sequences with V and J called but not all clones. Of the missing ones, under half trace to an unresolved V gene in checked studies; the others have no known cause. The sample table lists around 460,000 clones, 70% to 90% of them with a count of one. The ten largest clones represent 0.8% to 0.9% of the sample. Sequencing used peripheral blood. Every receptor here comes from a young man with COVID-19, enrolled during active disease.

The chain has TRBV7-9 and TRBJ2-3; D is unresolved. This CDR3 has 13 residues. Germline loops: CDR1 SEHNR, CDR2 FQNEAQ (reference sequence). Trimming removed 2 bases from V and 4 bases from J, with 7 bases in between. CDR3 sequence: CASSLIAADTQYF. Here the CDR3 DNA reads TGTGCCAGCAGCTTAATAGCTGCAGATACGCAGTATTTT.

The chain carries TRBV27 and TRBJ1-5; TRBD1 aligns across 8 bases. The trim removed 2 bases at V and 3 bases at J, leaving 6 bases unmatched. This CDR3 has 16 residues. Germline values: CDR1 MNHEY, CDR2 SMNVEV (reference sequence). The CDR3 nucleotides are TGTGCCAGCAGTTTACAGGGGGCAGGATTCAATCAGCCCCAGCATTTT. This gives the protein CASSLQGAGFNQPQHF.

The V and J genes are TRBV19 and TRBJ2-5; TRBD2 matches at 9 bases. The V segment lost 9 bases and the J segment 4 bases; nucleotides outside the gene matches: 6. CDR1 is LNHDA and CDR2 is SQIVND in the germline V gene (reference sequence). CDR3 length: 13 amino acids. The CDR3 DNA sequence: TGTGCCAGCGGGCGGGGGGGCCTAGAGACCCAGTACTTC. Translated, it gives CASGRGGLETQYF.

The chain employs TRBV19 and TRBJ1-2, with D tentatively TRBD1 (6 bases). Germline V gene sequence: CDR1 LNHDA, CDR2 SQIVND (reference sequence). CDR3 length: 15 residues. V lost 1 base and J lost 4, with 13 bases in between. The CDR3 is CASSIAYRDGYGYTF. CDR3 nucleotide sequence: TGTGCCAGTAGTATAGCGTACAGGGACGGCTATGGCTACACCTTC.

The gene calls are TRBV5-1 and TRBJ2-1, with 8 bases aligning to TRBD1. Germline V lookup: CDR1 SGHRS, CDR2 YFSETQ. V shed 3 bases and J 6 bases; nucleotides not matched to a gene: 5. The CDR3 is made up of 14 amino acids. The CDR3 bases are TGCGCCAGCAGCTCTCATACAGGGGGCAATGAGCAGTTCTTC. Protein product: CASSSHTGGNEQFF.

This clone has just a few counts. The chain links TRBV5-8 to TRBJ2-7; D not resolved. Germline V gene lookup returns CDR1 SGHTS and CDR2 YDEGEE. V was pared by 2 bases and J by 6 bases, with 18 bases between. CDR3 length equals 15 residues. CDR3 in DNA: TGTGCCAGCAGCTTTTTGTTCCGGCGAACGGGCGAGCAGTACTTC. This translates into CASSFLFRRTGEQYF. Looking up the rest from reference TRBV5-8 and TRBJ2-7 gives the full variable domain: EAGVTQSPTHLIKTRGQQATLRCSPISGHTSVYWYQQALGLGLQFLLWYDEGEERNRGNFPPRFSGRQFPNYSSELNVNALELEDSALYLCASSFLFRRTGEQYFGPGTRLTVT.

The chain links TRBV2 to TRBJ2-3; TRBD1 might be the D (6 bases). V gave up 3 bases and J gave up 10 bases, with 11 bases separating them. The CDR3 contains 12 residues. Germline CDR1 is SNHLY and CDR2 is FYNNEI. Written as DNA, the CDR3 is TGTGCCAGCAGTGAGAGGGACACGGCGCAGTATTTT. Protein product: CASSERDTAQYF.

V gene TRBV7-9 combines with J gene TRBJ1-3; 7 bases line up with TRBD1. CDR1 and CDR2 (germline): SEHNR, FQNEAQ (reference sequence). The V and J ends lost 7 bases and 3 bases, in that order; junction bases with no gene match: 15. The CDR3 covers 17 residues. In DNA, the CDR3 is TGTGCCAGCATCCCGGGACAGCTGTCTCTCAGTGGAAACACCATATATTTT. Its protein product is CASIPGQLSLSGNTIYF. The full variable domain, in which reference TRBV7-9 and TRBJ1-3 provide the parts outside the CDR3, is DTGVSQNPRHKITKRGQNVTFRCDPISEHNRLYWYRQTLGQGPEFLTYFQNEAQLEKSRLLSDRFSAERPKGSFSTLEIQRTEQGDSAMYLCASIPGQLSLSGNTIYFGEGSWLTVV.

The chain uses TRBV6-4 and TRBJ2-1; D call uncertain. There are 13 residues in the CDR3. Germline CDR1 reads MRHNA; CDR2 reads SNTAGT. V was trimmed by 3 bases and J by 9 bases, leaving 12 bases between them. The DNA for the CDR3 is TGTGCCAGCAGTGAAGATCTAGGTGCTGAGCAGTTCTTC. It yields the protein CASSEDLGAEQFF.

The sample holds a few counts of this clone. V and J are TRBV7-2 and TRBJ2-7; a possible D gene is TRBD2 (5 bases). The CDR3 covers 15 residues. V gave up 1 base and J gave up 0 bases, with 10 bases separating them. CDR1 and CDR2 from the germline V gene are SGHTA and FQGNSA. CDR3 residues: CASSLGRRSSYEQYF. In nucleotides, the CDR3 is TGTGCCAGCAGCTTAGGGCGGAGGAGCTCCTACGAGCAGTACTTC.

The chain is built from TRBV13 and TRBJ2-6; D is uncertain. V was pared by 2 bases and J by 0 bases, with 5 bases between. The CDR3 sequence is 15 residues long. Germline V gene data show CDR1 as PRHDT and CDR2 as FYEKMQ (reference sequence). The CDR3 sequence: CASSLFLSGANVLTF. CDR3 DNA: TGTGCCAGCAGCTTATTCCTCTCTGGGGCCAACGTCCTGACTTTC.

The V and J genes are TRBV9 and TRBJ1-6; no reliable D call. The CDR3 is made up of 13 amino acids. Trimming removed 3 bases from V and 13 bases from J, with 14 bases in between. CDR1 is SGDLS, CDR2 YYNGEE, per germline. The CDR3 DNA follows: TGTGCCAGCAGCGGCCCGGAGTTTCCGCCCCTCCACTTT. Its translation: CASSGPEFPPLHF.

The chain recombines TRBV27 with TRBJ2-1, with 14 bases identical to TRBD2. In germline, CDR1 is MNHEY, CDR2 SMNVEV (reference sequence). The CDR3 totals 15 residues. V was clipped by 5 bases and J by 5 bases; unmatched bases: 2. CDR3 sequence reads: CASSGLAGGDNEQFF. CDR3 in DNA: TGTGCCAGCAGTGGACTAGCGGGAGGCGACAATGAGCAGTTCTTC.

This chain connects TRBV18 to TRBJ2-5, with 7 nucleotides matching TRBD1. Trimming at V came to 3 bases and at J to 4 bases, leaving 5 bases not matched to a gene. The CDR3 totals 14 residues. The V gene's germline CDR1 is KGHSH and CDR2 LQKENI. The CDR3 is CASSPTGSRETQYF. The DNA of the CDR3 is TGTGCCAGCTCACCGACAGGGAGCCGAGAGACCCAGTACTTC.

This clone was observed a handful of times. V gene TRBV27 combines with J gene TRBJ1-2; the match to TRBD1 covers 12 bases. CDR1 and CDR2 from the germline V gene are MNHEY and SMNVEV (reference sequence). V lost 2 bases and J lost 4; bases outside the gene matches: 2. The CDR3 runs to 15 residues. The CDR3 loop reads CASSLGTGGIYGYTF. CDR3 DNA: TGTGCCAGCAGTTTAGGGACAGGGGGCATCTATGGCTACACCTTC.

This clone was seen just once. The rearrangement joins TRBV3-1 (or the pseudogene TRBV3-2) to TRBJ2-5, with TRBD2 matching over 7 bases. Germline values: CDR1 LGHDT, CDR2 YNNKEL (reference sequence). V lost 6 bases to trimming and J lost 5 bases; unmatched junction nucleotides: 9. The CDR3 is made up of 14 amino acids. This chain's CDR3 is CASRRTSLFETQYF. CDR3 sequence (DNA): TGTGCCAGCAGACGGACTAGTTTGTTTGAGACCCAGTACTTC.

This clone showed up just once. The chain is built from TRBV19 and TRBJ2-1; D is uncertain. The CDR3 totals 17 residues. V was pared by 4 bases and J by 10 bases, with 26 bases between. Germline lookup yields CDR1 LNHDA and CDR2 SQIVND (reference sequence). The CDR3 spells CASSKDVRPDTSGEQFF. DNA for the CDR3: TGTGCCAGTAGTAAAGACGTCAGACCAGATACCTCCGGGGAGCAGTTCTTC.

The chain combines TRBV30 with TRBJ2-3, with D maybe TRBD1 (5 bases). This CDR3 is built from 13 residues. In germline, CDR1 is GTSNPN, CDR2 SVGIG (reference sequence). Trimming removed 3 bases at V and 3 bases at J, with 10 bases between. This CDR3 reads CAWRGQPTDTQYF. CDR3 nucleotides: TGTGCCTGGAGGGGGCAGCCTACAGATACGCAGTATTTT.

This CDR3 reads CASSEARLEGTDTQYF. The DNA for the CDR3 is TGTGCCAGCAGTGAAGCGAGGCTAGAGGGCACAGATACGCAGTATTTT. V gene TRBV2 combines with J gene TRBJ2-3; D gene ambiguous. V was trimmed by 0 bases and J by 1 base, leaving 11 bases between them. The germline gives CDR1 SNHLY, CDR2 FYNNEI. The CDR3 consists of 16 residues.

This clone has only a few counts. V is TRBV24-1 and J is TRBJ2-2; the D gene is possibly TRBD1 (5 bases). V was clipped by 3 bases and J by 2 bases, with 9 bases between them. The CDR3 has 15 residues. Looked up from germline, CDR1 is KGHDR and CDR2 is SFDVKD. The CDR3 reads CATSDPTVNTGELFF. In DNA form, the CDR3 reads TGTGCCACCAGTGATCCGACAGTAAACACCGGGGAGCTGTTTTTT.